This is a list of T cell receptor beta chains from one sample in a study of control samples from healthy donors and cancer patients. Clones were read by immunoSEQ multiplex PCR, and TCRdb kept only the in-frame ones, dropping some. The profile covers 150,000 to 200,000 clones, with just under 95% appearing a single time and about 1.5% taken by the ten largest. The sample consisted of blood. These receptors all stem from a man aged 18 to 30 in good health. Both conserved end residues are part of each CDR3. A D gene is named only where the DNA matches it firmly. The size entry is marked missing in some rows and otherwise reads once, few, many or a size class.

>TRBV6-1|TRBJ1-2|.|.
TGTGCCAGCAGTGATACGGGGGGCTATGGCTACACCTTC
CASSDTGGYGYTF
>TRBV6-1|TRBJ2-7|.|TRBD1
TGTGCCAGCAGTGAATGGACAGGATCCTACGAGCAGTACTTC
CASSEWTGSYEQYF
>TRBV2|TRBJ2-7|.|.
TGTGCCAGCACCATGGGGGACGAGCAGTACTTC
CASTMGDEQYF
>TRBV9|TRBJ1-6|.|TRBD1
TGTGCCAGCAGCGCCCTTACAGGGGGCGGGACACCCCTCCACTTT
CASSALTGGGTPLHF
>TRBV9|TRBJ1-6|.|.
TGTGCCAGCAGTTCACTAGGGAATTCACCCCTCCACTTT
CASSSLGNSPLHF
>TRBV28|TRBJ2-1|.|.
TGTGCCAGCAGTCTACCCGGTTCGGATGGGCAGTTCTTC
CASSLPGSDGQFF
>TRBV2|TRBJ2-5|.|.
TGTGCCAGCAGTGGGGCCCGCCTATGGGAGGCCCAGTACTTC
CASSGARLWEAQYF
>TRBV25-1|TRBJ2-7|once|.
TGTGCCAGCAGTGCGATCTACGAGCAGTACTTC
CASSAIYEQYF
>TRBV6-5|TRBJ1-4|.|.
TGTGCCAGCAGTTACTCGAGGGGTTCTGAAAAACTGTTTTTT
CASSYSRGSEKLFF
>TRBV7-9|TRBJ1-4|once|.
TGTGCCAGCAGCTTAGGAAGTTCGGGGACGGATAATGAAAAACTGTTTTTT
CASSLGSSGTDNEKLFF
>TRBV28|TRBJ2-3|.|.
TGTGCCAGCAAGATAGGGGGTACAGATACGCAGTATTTT
CASKIGGTDTQYF
>TRBV2|TRBJ1-1|.|TRBD1
TGTGCCAGCAGCGCCGGGACAGGGAACACTGAAGCTTTCTTT
CASSAGTGNTEAFF
>TRBV19|TRBJ1-1|.|.
TGTGCCAGTAGTCGGACGGGGAACACTGAAGCTTTCTTT
CASSRTGNTEAFF
>TRBV6-4|TRBJ1-1|.|TRBD1
TGTGCCAGCAGATCTCAGGGGGCAGGTACTGAAGCTTTCTTT
CASRSQGAGTEAFF
>TRBV2|TRBJ1-4|.|.
TGTGCCAGCAGTGAAGAGGGAACTAATGAAAAACTGTTTTTT
CASSEEGTNEKLFF
>TRBV10-3|TRBJ1-4|.|TRBD1
TGTGCCATCAGTGAGGACAGGGTGGGGGAAAAACTGTTTTTT
CAISEDRVGEKLFF
>TRBV3-1/TRBV3-2|TRBJ1-2|.|.
TGTGCCAGCAGCCGAATGGACGGAAACTATGGCTACACCTTC
CASSRMDGNYGYTF
>TRBV15|TRBJ2-1|.|TRBD2
TGTGCCACCAGCAGAGATCCGGGACTAGCGGGGGGGCAAAATGAGCAGTTCTTC
CATSRDPGLAGGQNEQFF
>TRBV10-2|TRBJ1-1|few|TRBD1
TGCGCCAGCAGGAGGACAGGGGCGAAGGGCACTGAAGCTTTCTTT
CASRRTGAKGTEAFF
>TRBV12-3/TRBV12-4|TRBJ2-7|.|.
TGTGCCAGCAGTTTAAGACAGCGGGACGAGCAGTACTTC
CASSLRQRDEQYF
>TRBV4-1|TRBJ2-1|once|TRBD1
TGCGCCAGCAGCCAAGGACAGGGAGTTTACAATGAGCAGTTCTTC
CASSQGQGVYNEQFF
>TRBV13|TRBJ2-1|.|.
TGTGCCAGCAGCTTAGGCCTGGAGCTTGAGCAGTTCTTC
CASSLGLELEQFF
>TRBV6-4|TRBJ2-1|.|.
TGTGCCAGCAGTTACGTCCCTGAGGGGGAGCAGTTCTTC
CASSYVPEGEQFF
>TRBV4-1|TRBJ2-4|.|.
TGCGCCAGCAGCCCGGGCCTTTTAGCCAAAAACATTCAGTACTTC
CASSPGLLAKNIQYF
>TRBV3-1/TRBV3-2|TRBJ2-7|once|TRBD2
TGTGCCAGCAGCACCCGGACTAGCGGGGGGAGATACGAGCAGTACTTC
CASSTRTSGGRYEQYF
>TRBV5-1|TRBJ2-6|.|TRBD1
TGCGCCAGCAGCTTGGCAAGGGGGCATGGGGCCAACGTCCTGACTTTC
CASSLARGHGANVLTF
>TRBV13|TRBJ1-3|.|.
TGTGCCAGCAGTTCAGCAGGGCGGATTGACACCATATATTTT
CASSSAGRIDTIYF
>TRBV7-6|TRBJ2-2|once|.
TGTGCCAGCAGCTTAGCGATCGGGTCGTCGGGGGAGCTGTTTTTT
CASSLAIGSSGELFF
>TRBV5-4|TRBJ1-1|.|.
TGTGCCAGCAGCTTGCCGGGTTTCACTGAAGCTTTCTTT
CASSLPGFTEAFF
>TRBV7-2|TRBJ2-1|.|TRBD2
TGTGCCAGCAGCTTCGGACTAGGAGGGTATGAGCAGTTCTTC
CASSFGLGGYEQFF
>TRBV30|TRBJ1-1|.|.
TGTGCCTGGACATACGGGGACCGGAACACTGAAGCTTTCTTT
CAWTYGDRNTEAFF
>TRBV15|TRBJ1-5|few|.
TGTGCCACCAGCAGAGAAGGGGGTGGACAGCCCCAGCATTTT
CATSREGGGQPQHF
>TRBV3-1/TRBV3-2|TRBJ1-4|.|.
TGTGCCAGCAGCCGCTCCTTTGGGGGGTGGGAAGAAAAACTGTTTTTT
CASSRSFGGWEEKLFF
>TRBV6-5|TRBJ1-4|few|.
TGTGCCAGCAGTTACTCGAAACGGAGGGCTAATGAAAAACTGTTTTTT
CASSYSKRRANEKLFF
>TRBV19|TRBJ1-1|.|.
TGTGCCAGTAGTATAAAAACGAACACTGAAGCTTTCTTT
CASSIKTNTEAFF
>TRBV18|TRBJ1-3|.|.
TGTGCCAGCTCAGGAGCTGGAAACACCATATATTTT
CASSGAGNTIYF
>TRBV28|TRBJ1-6|.|.
TGTGCCAGCACAACGGGACCGAGAGATTCACCCCTCCACTTT
CASTTGPRDSPLHF
>TRBV7-8|TRBJ2-7|.|.
TGTGCCAGCAGCACAACCGAGGGTGGCAAGAGAATGCTCGAGCAGTACTTC
CASSTTEGGKRMLEQYF
>TRBV2|TRBJ2-1|.|.
TGTGCCAGCAGGCTTAGTCGAGATGAGCAGTTCTTC
CASRLSRDEQFF
>TRBV2|TRBJ2-3|.|.
TGTGCCAGCACCATTGTAAGATCAGGAGATACGCAGTATTTT
CASTIVRSGDTQYF
>TRBV19|TRBJ2-3|.|TRBD1
TGTGCCTGTAAGGGACAGAGTAGCACAGATACGCAGTATTTT
CACKGQSSTDTQYF
>TRBV24-1|TRBJ2-3|.|.
TGTGCCACCAGTGAGGAAACAGTGAGCACAGATACGCAGTATTTT
CATSEETVSTDTQYF